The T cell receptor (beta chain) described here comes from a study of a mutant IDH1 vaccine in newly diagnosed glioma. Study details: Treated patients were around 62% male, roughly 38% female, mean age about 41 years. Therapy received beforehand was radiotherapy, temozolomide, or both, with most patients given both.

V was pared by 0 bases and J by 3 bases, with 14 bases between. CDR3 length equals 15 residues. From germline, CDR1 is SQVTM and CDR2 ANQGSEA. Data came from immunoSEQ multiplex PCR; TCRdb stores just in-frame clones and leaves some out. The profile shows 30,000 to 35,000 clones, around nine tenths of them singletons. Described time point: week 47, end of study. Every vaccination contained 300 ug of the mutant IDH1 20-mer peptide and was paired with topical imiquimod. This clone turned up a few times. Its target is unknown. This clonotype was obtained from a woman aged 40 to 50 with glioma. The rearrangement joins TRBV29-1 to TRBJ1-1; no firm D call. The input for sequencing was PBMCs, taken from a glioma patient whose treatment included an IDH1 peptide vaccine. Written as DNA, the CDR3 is TGCAGCGTTGAAGAACGGATTTTAAGGGACACTGAAGCTTTCTTT. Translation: CSVEERILRDTEAFF.